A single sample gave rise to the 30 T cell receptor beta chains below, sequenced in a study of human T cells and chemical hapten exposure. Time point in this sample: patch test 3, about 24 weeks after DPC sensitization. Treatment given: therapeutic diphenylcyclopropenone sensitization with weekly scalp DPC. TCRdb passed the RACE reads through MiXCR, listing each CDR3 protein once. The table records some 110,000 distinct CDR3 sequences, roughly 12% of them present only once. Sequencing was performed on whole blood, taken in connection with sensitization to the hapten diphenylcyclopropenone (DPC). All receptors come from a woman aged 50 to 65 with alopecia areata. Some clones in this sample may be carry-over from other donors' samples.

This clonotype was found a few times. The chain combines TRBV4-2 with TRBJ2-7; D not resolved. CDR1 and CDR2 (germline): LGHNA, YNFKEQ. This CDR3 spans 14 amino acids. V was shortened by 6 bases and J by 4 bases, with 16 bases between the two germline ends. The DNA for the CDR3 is TGTGCCAGCAGTCCGGCCCGCAATGGGTACGAGCAGTACTTC. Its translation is CASSPARNGYEQYF.

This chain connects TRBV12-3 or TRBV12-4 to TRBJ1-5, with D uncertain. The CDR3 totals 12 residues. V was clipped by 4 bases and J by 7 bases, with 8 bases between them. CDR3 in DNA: TGTGCCAGCAGTTCCCCAGACCAGCCCCAGCATTTT. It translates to CASSSPDQPQHF.

The CDR3 DNA follows: TGTGCCAGCAGCTTAGGAATAGCGGGGGTCACAGATACGCAGTATTTT. Protein product: CASSLGIAGVTDTQYF. The chain couples TRBV13 to TRBJ2-3; 9 bases line up with TRBD2. V shed 0 bases, J shed 2 bases, and the junction held 3 bases outside the gene matches. CDR1 is PRHDT, CDR2 FYEKMQ, per germline (reference sequence). This CDR3 has 16 amino acids.

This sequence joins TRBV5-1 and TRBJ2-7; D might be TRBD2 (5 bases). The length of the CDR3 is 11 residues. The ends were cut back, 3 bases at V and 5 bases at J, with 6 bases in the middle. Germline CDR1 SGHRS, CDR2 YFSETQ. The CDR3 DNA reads TGCGCCAGCAGCTGCGGGCACGAGCAGTACTTC. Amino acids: CASSCGHEQYF.

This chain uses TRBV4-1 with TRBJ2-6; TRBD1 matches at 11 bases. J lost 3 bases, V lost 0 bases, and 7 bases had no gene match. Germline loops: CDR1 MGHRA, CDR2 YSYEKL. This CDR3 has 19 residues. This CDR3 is CASSQDKGQGASGANVLTF. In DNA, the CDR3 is TGCGCCAGCAGCCAAGATAAAGGACAGGGGGCGAGTGGGGCCAACGTCCTGACTTTC.

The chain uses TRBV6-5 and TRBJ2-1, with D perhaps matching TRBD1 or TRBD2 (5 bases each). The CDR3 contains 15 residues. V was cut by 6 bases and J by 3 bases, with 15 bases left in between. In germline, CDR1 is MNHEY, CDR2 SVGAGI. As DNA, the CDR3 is TGTGCCAGCAGCCCCAGAGGGGTATGCTACAATGAGCAGTTCTTC. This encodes CASSPRGVCYNEQFF.

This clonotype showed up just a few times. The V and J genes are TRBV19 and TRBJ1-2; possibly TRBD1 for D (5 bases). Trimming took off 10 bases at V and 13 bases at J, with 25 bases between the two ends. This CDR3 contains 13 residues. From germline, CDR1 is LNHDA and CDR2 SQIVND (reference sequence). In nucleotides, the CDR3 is TGTGCCATCCCGGGACGTCAGACTATGTTGCCCACCTTC. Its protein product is CAIPGRQTMLPTF.

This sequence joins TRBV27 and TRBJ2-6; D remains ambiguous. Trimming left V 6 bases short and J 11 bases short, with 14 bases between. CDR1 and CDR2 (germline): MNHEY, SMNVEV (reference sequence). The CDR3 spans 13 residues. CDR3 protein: CASRPLDKYVLTF. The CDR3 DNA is TGTGCCAGCAGACCTCTCGACAAATACGTCCTGACTTTC.

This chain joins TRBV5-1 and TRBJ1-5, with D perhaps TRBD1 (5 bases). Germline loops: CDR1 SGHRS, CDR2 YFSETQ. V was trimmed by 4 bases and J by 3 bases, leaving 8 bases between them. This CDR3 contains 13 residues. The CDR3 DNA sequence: TGCGCCAGCAGCCAGGACACCAATCAGCCCCAGCATTTT. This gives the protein CASSQDTNQPQHF. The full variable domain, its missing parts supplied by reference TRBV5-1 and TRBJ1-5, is KAGVTQTPRYLIKTRGQQVTLSCSPISGHRSVSWYQQTPGQGLQFLFEYFSETQRNKGNFPGRFSGRQFSNSRSEMNVSTLELGDSALYLCASSQDTNQPQHFGDGTRLSIL.

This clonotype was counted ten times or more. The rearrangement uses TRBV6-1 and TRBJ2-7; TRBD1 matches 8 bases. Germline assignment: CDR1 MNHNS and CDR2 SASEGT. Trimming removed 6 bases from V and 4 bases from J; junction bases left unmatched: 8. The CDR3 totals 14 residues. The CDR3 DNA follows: TGTGCCAGCAGCCGGGACAGGTCTGGGTACGAGCAGTACTTC. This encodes CASSRDRSGYEQYF.

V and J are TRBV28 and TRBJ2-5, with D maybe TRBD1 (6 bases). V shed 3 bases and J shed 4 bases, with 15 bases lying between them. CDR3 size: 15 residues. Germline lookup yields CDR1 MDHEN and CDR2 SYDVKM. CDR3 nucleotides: TGTGCCAGCAGTTTCTTCAGTAGGGGGACAGAGACCCAGTACTTC. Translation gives CASSFFSRGTETQYF.

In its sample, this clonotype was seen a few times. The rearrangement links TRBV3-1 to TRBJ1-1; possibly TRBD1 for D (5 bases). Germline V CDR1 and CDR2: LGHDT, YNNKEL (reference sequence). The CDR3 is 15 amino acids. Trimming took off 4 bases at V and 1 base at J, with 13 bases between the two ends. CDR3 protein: CASSRLGTGNTEAFF. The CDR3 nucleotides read TGTGCCAGCAGCCGTTTGGGGACCGGGAACACTGAAGCTTTCTTT.

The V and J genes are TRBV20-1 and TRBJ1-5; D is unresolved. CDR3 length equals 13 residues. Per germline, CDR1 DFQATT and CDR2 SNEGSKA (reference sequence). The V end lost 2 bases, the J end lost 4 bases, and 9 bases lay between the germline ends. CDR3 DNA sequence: TGCAGTGCTAGACGCAGATTGAATCAGCCCCAGCATTTT. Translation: CSARRRLNQPQHF.

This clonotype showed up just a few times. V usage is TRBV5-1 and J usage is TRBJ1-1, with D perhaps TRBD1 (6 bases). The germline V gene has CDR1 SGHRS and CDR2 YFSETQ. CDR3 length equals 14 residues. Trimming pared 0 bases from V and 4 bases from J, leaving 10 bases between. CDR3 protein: CASSLGQGTTEAFF. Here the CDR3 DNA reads TGCGCCAGCAGCTTGGGCCAGGGGACCACTGAAGCTTTCTTT.

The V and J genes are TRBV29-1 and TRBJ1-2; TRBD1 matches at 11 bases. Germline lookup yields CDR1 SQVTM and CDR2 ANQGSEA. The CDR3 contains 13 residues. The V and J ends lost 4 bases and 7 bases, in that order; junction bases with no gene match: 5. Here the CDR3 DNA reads TGCAGCGTTGGGACAGGGGGCGGCTTTGGCTACACCTTC. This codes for CSVGTGGGFGYTF.

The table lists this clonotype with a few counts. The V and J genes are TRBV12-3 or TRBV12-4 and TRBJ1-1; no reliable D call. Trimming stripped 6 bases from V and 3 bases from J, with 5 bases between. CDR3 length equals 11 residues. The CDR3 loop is CASRLYTEAFF. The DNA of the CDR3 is TGTGCCAGCAGGCTGTACACTGAAGCTTTCTTT.

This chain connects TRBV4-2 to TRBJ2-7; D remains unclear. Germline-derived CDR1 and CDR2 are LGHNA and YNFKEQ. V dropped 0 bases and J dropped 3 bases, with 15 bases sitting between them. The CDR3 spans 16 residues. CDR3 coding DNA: TGTGCCAGCAGCCAAGATCTGGAGACTCATAACTACGAGCAGTACTTC. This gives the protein CASSQDLETHNYEQYF.

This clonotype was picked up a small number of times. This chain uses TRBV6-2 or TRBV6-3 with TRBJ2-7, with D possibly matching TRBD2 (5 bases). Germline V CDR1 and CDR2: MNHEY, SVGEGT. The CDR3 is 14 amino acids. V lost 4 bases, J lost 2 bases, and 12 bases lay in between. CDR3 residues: CASSSERSTYEQYF. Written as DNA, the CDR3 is TGTGCCAGCAGTTCCGAGCGGAGCACCTACGAGCAGTACTTC.

The CDR3: CASSLGGVSDTQYF. The CDR3 DNA reads TGTGCCAGCAGTTTAGGGGGGGTTTCAGATACGCAGTATTTT. The chain joins TRBV12-3 or TRBV12-4 to TRBJ2-3; possibly TRBD2 for D (6 bases). CDR3 length: 14 residues. Trimming took off 1 base at V and 4 bases at J, with 9 bases between the two ends.

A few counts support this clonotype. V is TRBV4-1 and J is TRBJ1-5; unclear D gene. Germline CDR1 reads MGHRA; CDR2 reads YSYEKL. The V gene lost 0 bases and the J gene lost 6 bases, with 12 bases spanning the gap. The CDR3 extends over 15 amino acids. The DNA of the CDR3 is TGCGCCAGCAGCCAAGAGAGCCTGGAAGGTCAGCCCCAGCATTTT. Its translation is CASSQESLEGQPQHF.

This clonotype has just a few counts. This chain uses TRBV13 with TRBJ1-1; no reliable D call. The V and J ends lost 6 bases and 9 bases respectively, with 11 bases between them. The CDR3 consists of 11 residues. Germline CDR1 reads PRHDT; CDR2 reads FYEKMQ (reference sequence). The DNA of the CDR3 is TGTGCCAGCAGAGCCGGGATTCAAGCTTTCTTT. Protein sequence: CASRAGIQAFF.

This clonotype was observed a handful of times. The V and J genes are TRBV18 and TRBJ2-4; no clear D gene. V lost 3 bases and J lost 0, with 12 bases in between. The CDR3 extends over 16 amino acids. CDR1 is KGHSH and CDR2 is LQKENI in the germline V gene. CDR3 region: CASSPPGQLAKNIQYF. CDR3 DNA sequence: TGTGCCAGCTCACCTCCTGGCCAGCTAGCCAAAAACATTCAGTACTTC.

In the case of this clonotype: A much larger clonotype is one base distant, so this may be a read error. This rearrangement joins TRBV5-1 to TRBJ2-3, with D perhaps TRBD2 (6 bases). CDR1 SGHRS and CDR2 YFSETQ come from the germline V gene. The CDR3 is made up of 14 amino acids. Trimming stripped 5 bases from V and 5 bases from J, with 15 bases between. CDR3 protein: CASSTGKEGDTQYF. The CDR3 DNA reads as TGCGCCAGCAGTACCGGAAAGGAGGGAGATACGCAGTATTTT.

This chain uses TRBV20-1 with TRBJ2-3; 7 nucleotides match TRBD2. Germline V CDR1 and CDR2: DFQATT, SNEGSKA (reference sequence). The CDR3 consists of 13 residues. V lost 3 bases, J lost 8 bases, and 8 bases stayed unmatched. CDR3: CSASPGEGFTQYF. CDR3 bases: TGCAGTGCTAGTCCCGGGGAGGGGTTTACGCAGTATTTT.

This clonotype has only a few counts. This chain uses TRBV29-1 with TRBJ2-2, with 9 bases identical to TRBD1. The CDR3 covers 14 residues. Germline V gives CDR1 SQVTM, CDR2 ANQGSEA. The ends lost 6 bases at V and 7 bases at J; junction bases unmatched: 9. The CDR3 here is CSVGDREGSGELFF. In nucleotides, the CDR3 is TGCAGCGTGGGGGACAGGGAGGGGAGCGGGGAGCTGTTTTTT.

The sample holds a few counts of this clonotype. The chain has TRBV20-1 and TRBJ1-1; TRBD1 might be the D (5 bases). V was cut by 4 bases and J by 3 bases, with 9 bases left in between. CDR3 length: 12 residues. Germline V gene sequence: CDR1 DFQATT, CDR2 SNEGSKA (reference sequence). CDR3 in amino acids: CSAKEGDTEAFF. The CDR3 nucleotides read TGCAGTGCTAAGGAAGGGGACACTGAAGCTTTCTTT.

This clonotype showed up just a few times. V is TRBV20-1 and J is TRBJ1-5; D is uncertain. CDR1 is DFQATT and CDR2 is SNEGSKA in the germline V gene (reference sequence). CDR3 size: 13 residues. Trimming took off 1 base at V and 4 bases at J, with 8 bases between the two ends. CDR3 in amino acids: CSARVSRNQPQHF. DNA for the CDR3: TGCAGTGCTAGAGTGTCCAGGAATCAGCCCCAGCATTTT.

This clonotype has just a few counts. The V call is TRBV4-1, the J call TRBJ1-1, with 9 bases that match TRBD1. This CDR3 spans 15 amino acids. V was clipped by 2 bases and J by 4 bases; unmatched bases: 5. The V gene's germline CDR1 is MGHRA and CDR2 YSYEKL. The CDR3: CASSQTGGWGTEAFF. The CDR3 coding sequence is TGCGCCAGCAGCCAAACAGGGGGCTGGGGCACTGAAGCTTTCTTT.

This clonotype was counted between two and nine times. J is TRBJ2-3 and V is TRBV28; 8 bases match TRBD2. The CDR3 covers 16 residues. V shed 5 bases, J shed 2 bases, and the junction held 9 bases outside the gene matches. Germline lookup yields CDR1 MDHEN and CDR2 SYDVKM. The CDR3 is CASSPAGAGVTDTQYF. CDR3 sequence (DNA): TGTGCCAGCAGTCCAGCGGGGGCGGGTGTCACAGATACGCAGTATTTT. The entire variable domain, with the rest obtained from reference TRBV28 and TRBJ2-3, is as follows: DVKVTQSSRYLVKRTGEKVFLECVQDMDHENMFWYRQDPGLGLRLIYFSYDVKMKEKGDIPEGYSVSREKKERFSLILESASTNQTSMYLCASSPAGAGVTDTQYFGPGTRLTVL.

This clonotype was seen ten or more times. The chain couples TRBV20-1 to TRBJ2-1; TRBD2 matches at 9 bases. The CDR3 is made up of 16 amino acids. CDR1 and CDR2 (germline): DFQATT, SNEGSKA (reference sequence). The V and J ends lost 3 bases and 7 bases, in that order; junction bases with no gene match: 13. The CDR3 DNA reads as TGCAGTGCTAGTGGCGGAAGGGCGGGAGGGAGGAATGAGCAGTTCTTC. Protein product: CSASGGRAGGRNEQFF.